One and the same sample provided the 20 T cell receptor beta chains below, sequenced in a study of blood T cell repertoires in COVID-19. Measured with immunoSEQ multiplex PCR; TCRdb has only the in-frame clones, and not every one. The sample lists 90,000 to 120,000 clones, over 80% occurring once. Sequenced material: peripheral blood. These receptors were collected from a woman aged 30 to 39 with acute or convalescent COVID-19.

The chain carries TRBV15 and TRBJ1-2; 9 nucleotides align to TRBD1. The CDR3 is 14 residues long. Per the germline V gene, CDR1 is LNHNV and CDR2 is YYDKDF (reference sequence). The V and J ends lost 3 bases and 8 bases, in that order; junction bases with no gene match: 7. The CDR3 spells CATSRRDRAGGYTF. The CDR3 coding sequence is TGTGCCACCAGCAGGAGGGACAGGGCCGGGGGCTACACCTTC.

The V and J genes are TRBV5-1 and TRBJ2-2; 10 nucleotides match TRBD2. The CDR3 has 15 residues. J was trimmed by 9 bases and V by 0 bases; bases with no gene match: 5. The germline V gene has CDR1 SGHRS and CDR2 YFSETQ. The CDR3 bases are TGCGCCAGCAGCTTGGGGACTAGCGGAGCGAGGGAGCTGTTTTTT. This translates into CASSLGTSGARELFF. The entire variable domain, with the rest obtained from reference TRBV5-1 and TRBJ2-2, is as follows: KAGVTQTPRYLIKTRGQQVTLSCSPISGHRSVSWYQQTPGQGLQFLFEYFSETQRNKGNFPGRFSGRQFSNSRSEMNVSTLELGDSALYLCASSLGTSGARELFFGEGSRLTVL.

The chain is built from TRBV3-1 (or the pseudogene TRBV3-2) and TRBJ1-2; TRBD1 matches 7 bases. The CDR3 loop spans 14 amino acids. The germline V gene has CDR1 LGHDT and CDR2 YNNKEL (reference sequence). V gave up 6 bases and J gave up 2 bases; unmatched junction bases: 6. CDR3 sequence reads: CASRGDRENYGYTF. CDR3 sequence (DNA): TGTGCCAGCAGGGGCGACAGGGAAAACTATGGCTACACCTTC.

CDR3 nucleotide sequence: TGCGCCAGCAGCCTCGGGACTAGGGGTACAGCCCAGTACTTC. Protein product: CASSLGTRGTAQYF. The chain carries TRBV5-1 and TRBJ2-5; 8 bases line up with TRBD2. There are 14 residues in the CDR3. J was trimmed by 9 bases and V by 4 bases; bases with no gene match: 11. Germline V lookup: CDR1 SGHRS, CDR2 YFSETQ.

The V call is TRBV27, the J call TRBJ2-7; D is perhaps TRBD1 (5 bases). Looked up from germline, CDR1 is MNHEY and CDR2 is SMNVEV (reference sequence). V lost 3 bases and J lost 8, with 23 bases in between. The CDR3 has 16 amino acids. CDR3 DNA: TGTGCCAGCAGTTTTGCTGGGGCAGACCCCGGGTCTAAGCAGTACTTC. Translated: CASSFAGADPGSKQYF.

The gene calls are TRBV11-3 and TRBJ1-4; D gene unclear. The CDR3 is 12 residues long. Germline loops: CDR1 SGHNT, CDR2 YENEEA. V was clipped by 1 base and J by 7 bases, with 4 bases between them. The CDR3 protein is CASSLGREKLFF. DNA for the CDR3: TGTGCCAGCAGCTTAGGTCGTGAAAAACTGTTTTTT. The full variable domain, rest sourced from reference TRBV11-3 and TRBJ1-4, is EAGVVQSPRYKIIEKKQPVAFWCNPISGHNTLYWYLQNLGQGPELLIRYENEEAVDDSQLPKDRFSAERLKGVDSTLKIQPAELGDSAVYLCASSLGREKLFFGSGTQLSVL.

This rearrangement joins TRBV13 to TRBJ1-2, with unresolved D. This CDR3 spans 15 amino acids. The germline V and J ends were trimmed by 5 bases and 2 bases, with 15 bases remaining between them. Germline values: CDR1 PRHDT, CDR2 FYEKMQ (reference sequence). In DNA, the CDR3 is TGTGCCAGCAGCCAGATCCAGGTCAGGAACTATGGCTACACCTTC. Protein: CASSQIQVRNYGYTF.

The V call is TRBV11-2, the J call TRBJ2-3; D not certain. Germline V gives CDR1 SGHAT, CDR2 FQNNGV. This CDR3 spans 15 amino acids. V was cut by 3 bases and J by 4 bases, with 14 bases left in between. The DNA of the CDR3 is TGTGCCAGCAGCTTTAACCTAGTGAGTCCAGATACGCAGTATTTT. Translating gives CASSFNLVSPDTQYF.

The chain combines TRBV28 with TRBJ2-5; D possibly corresponds to TRBD1 (5 bases). The CDR3 consists of 14 residues. Germline values: CDR1 MDHEN, CDR2 SYDVKM. V was trimmed by 1 base and J by 4 bases, leaving 10 bases between them. The CDR3 is CASSLLWQGETQYF. The CDR3 nucleotides are TGTGCCAGCAGTTTATTATGGCAGGGAGAGACCCAGTACTTC.

The CDR3 protein is CASSVGTSGGLQFF. The CDR3, as DNA: TGTGCCAGCAGCGTCGGGACTAGCGGGGGGCTTCAGTTCTTC. The chain is built from TRBV9 and TRBJ2-1; 15 bases are a match to TRBD2. Germline V gives CDR1 SGDLS, CDR2 YYNGEE. V was pared by 2 bases and J by 13 bases, with 4 bases of the junction left unmatched. There are 14 residues in the CDR3.

Here the CDR3 DNA reads TGTGCCAGCAGTTTATCGACGGGAACGAACACTGAAGCTTTCTTT. This translates into CASSLSTGTNTEAFF. V is TRBV27 and J is TRBJ1-1; D gene ambiguous. The CDR3 spans 15 residues. Germline V lookup: CDR1 MNHEY, CDR2 SMNVEV (reference sequence). Trimming left V 0 bases short and J 1 base short, with 9 bases between.

This sequence joins TRBV4-2 and TRBJ1-4; TRBD1 matches 11 bases. Per the germline V gene, CDR1 is LGHNA and CDR2 is YNFKEQ. The CDR3 runs to 15 residues. V was clipped by 1 base and J by 7 bases; unmatched bases: 2. In DNA, the CDR3 is TGTGCCAGCAGCCAAGCGGACAGGGGGCTTGAAAAACTGTTTTTT. Translated: CASSQADRGLEKLFF.

The rearrangement joins TRBV15 to TRBJ2-3; TRBD2 might be the D (7 bases). Trimming removed 2 bases from V and 2 bases from J, with 26 bases in between. Germline V gene data show CDR1 as LNHNV and CDR2 as YYDKDF (reference sequence). The CDR3 totals 20 residues. CDR3 amino acids: CATSRSPSLGGGSYTDTQYF. The CDR3 DNA sequence: TGTGCCACCAGCAGAAGCCCTTCATTAGGGGGAGGGTCCTACACAGATACGCAGTATTTT.

The V gene is TRBV9, the J gene TRBJ2-1, with D possibly matching TRBD2 (5 bases). CDR1 and CDR2 (germline): SGDLS, YYNGEE. V was clipped by 4 bases and J by 0 bases, with 11 bases between them. CDR3 length: 15 residues. The CDR3 nucleotides read TGTGCCAGCAGCTCGAGCGGTAGCTCCTACAATGAGCAGTTCTTC. Its translation: CASSSSGSSYNEQFF.

The V and J genes are TRBV27 and TRBJ1-1; no reliable D call. The CDR3 is 13 amino acids. Per germline, CDR1 MNHEY and CDR2 SMNVEV (reference sequence). V was trimmed by 2 bases and J by 6 bases, leaving 10 bases between them. The CDR3 DNA sequence: TGTGCCAGCAGTTTAGGAGGGAGCGCTGAAGCTTTCTTT. Its protein product is CASSLGGSAEAFF.

The chain recombines TRBV4-3 with TRBJ1-4; D is unclear. The length of the CDR3 is 15 residues. The ends were cut back, 4 bases at V and 1 base at J, with 10 bases in the middle. The germline V gene encodes CDR1 LGHNA and CDR2 YSLEER. This CDR3 is CASSPDSETNEKLFF. The CDR3 DNA is TGCGCCAGCAGCCCAGATAGTGAAACTAATGAAAAACTGTTTTTT.

V usage is TRBV2 and J usage is TRBJ1-6; TRBD1 might be the D (6 bases). The CDR3 extends over 16 amino acids. Trimming left V 6 bases short and J 0 bases short, with 12 bases between. CDR1 SNHLY and CDR2 FYNNEI come from the germline V gene. Written as DNA, the CDR3 is TGTGCCAGCAGGGGAAGGGGGATCTCCTATAATTCACCCCTCCACTTT. This translates into CASRGRGISYNSPLHF.

The chain uses TRBV5-5 and TRBJ1-2; no definite D call. Germline values: CDR1 SGHKS, CDR2 YYEKEE (reference sequence). This CDR3 comprises 14 residues. With 4 bases removed from V and 3 bases from J, the gap between germline ends came to 13 bases. CDR3 nucleotide sequence: TGTGCCAGCAGCACCCGAGCCCGTCACTATGGCTACACCTTC. Its translation is CASSTRARHYGYTF.

The chain has TRBV4-3 and TRBJ2-3; possible D gene TRBD1, 5 bases. V was cut by 4 bases and J by 3 bases, with 20 bases left in between. CDR3 length: 17 residues. The germline V gene has CDR1 LGHNA and CDR2 YSLEER. The CDR3 region has the DNA TGCGCCAGCAGCCCCGTGGGTGGTCTTAGGACAACAGATACGCAGTATTTT. It is translated as CASSPVGGLRTTDTQYF.

This clone was counted once. This chain joins TRBV28 and TRBJ2-3, with 10 bases that match TRBD2. The CDR3 is 17 residues long. The J segment lost 4 bases and the V segment lost 5 bases, leaving 12 bases of the junction unmatched. The germline V gene encodes CDR1 MDHEN and CDR2 SYDVKM. CDR3 sequence reads: CASSQGGLAGAPDTQYF. The CDR3 DNA reads as TGTGCCAGCAGTCAAGGGGGTCTAGCGGGGGCCCCAGATACGCAGTATTTT. The variable domain in full, completed from reference TRBV28 and TRBJ2-3, reads DVKVTQSSRYLVKRTGEKVFLECVQDMDHENMFWYRQDPGLGLRLIYFSYDVKMKEKGDIPEGYSVSREKKERFSLILESASTNQTSMYLCASSQGGLAGAPDTQYFGPGTRLTVL.